The 9 T cell receptor beta chains listed next were all sequenced from one sample in a study of blood T cell repertoires in COVID-19. TCRdb keeps only in-frame clones here, not all; method: immunoSEQ multiplex PCR. This table has 210,000 or so clones, roughly 80% appearing once. The sequenced sample was peripheral blood. The receptors come from a woman older than 75 with acute or convalescent COVID-19.

The rearrangement uses TRBV5-1 and TRBJ1-1, with D possibly TRBD1 on 6 matching bases. The CDR3 spans 13 residues. The germline V gene has CDR1 SGHRS and CDR2 YFSETQ. V was clipped by 8 bases and J by 1 base, with 12 bases between them. CDR3 nucleotide sequence: TGCGCCAGTGCCGTGGACAGGAACACTGAAGCTTTCTTT. This sequence encodes CASAVDRNTEAFF.

The chain has TRBV27 and TRBJ2-2, with 7 positions matching TRBD1. Losses at the gene ends were 7 bases for V and 0 bases for J; bases not matched to a gene: 8. The germline V gene encodes CDR1 MNHEY and CDR2 SMNVEV (reference sequence). This CDR3 region has 16 residues. DNA of the CDR3: TGTGCCAGCACCTCGTGGGACAGATCGAACACCGGGGAGCTGTTTTTT. Amino acid sequence: CASTSWDRSNTGELFF.

This sequence joins TRBV30 and TRBJ2-2; 12 bases match TRBD2. CDR3 size: 16 residues. The germline gives CDR1 GTSNPN, CDR2 SVGIG (reference sequence). V lost 5 bases to trimming and J lost 4 bases; unmatched junction nucleotides: 8. CDR3 in DNA: TGTGCCTGGGTGAGGGGACTAGCGGGTTTCACCGGGGAGCTGTTTTTT. Protein product: CAWVRGLAGFTGELFF.

The V call is TRBV18, the J call TRBJ1-4, with D tentatively TRBD1 (5 bases). The germline V and J ends were trimmed by 7 bases and 8 bases, with 14 bases remaining between them. The CDR3 totals 13 residues. Germline values: CDR1 KGHSH, CDR2 LQKENI. CDR3 bases: TGTGCCAGCTTTGGGACTCCCAGCGAAAAACTGTTTTTT. As protein: CASFGTPSEKLFF.

The chain recombines TRBV3-1 (or the pseudogene TRBV3-2) with TRBJ2-4, with D possibly matching TRBD2 (6 bases). The CDR3 covers 13 residues. Germline V gene lookup returns CDR1 LGHDT and CDR2 YNNKEL (reference sequence). Deletions cut 8 bases from V and 5 bases from J, with 13 bases between. The CDR3 region is CASEPTGENIQYF. As DNA, the CDR3 is TGTGCCAGCGAACCAACGGGGGAAAACATTCAGTACTTC.

Points on this clone: At one end, the junction sequence differs from germline, possibly due to a read error. The CDR3 loop is CASSLSREAQYF. CDR3 nucleotide sequence: TGTGCCAGCAGCTTGAGTCGAGAGGCCCAGTACTTC. The V gene is TRBV5-4, the J gene TRBJ2-5; D not resolved. The germline gives CDR1 SGHNT, CDR2 YYREEE (reference sequence). The CDR3 is made up of 12 amino acids.

This rearrangement joins TRBV7-9 to TRBJ2-3; TRBD2 matches at 10 bases. Germline V CDR1 and CDR2: SEHNR, FQNEAQ (reference sequence). The CDR3 extends over 14 amino acids. Trimming cost V 10 bases and J 4 bases; bases outside gene matches: 8. CDR3 sequence reads: CATSLAGISDTQYF. DNA for the CDR3: TGTGCCACCTCACTAGCGGGGATTTCAGATACGCAGTATTTT.

The chain employs TRBV13 and TRBJ2-1; TRBD2 is a possible D gene (6 bases). This CDR3 is built from 15 residues. Trimming stripped 6 bases from V and 8 bases from J, with 20 bases between. CDR1 PRHDT and CDR2 FYEKMQ come from the germline V gene (reference sequence). For the CDR3, the DNA is TGTGCCAGCAGACCTAGCGCGGAATGGGAGGATGAGCAGTTCTTC. This gives the protein CASRPSAEWEDEQFF.

This clone has just one count. CDR3 nucleotide sequence: TGTGCCAGCTCACCACCCCGGACAGTAGAAACTCATAATGAAAAACTGTTTTTT. Amino acid sequence: CASSPPRTVETHNEKLFF. The chain uses TRBV18 and TRBJ1-4; tentatively, D is TRBD1 (6 bases). This CDR3 region has 18 residues. V shed 0 bases and J shed 4 bases, with 18 bases lying between them. Germline assignment: CDR1 KGHSH and CDR2 LQKENI.